This is a list of T cell receptor beta chains from one sample in a study of PD-1 blockade in classical Hodgkin lymphoma. TCRdb's copy holds only in-frame clones and misses some; the assay was immunoSEQ multiplex PCR. The sample has 7,000 or so clones, 80% seen once. Sequencing was performed on CD4+ T cells from blood, taken at baseline. These receptors originate from a human donor with classical Hodgkin lymphoma. CDR3s include the opening cysteine and the closing phenylalanine or tryptophan. A D gene is named only where the DNA matches it firmly. Expanded clones are given a class, and other clones once, few, many or no size at all.

cdr3_length j_call v_call clone_size d_call cdr3_nt cdr3_aa
14 TRBJ2-3 TRBV27 few . TGTGCCAGCAGTTCATGGACAGTCACAGATACGCAGTATTTT CASSSWTVTDTQYF
14 TRBJ1-1 TRBV5-4 . . TGTGCCAGCAGCTATGGGGGACTTGTGACTGAAGCTTTCTTT CASSYGGLVTEAFF
15 TRBJ2-1 TRBV5-6 . TRBD1 TGTGCCAGCAGCTTGAGGACAGGTGTTGTCAATGAGCAGTTCTTC CASSLRTGVVNEQFF
14 TRBJ1-1 TRBV19 few . TGTGCCAGTAGTAAGAGGGGGGATACCACTGAAGCTTTCTTT CASSKRGDTTEAFF
17 TRBJ2-1 TRBV4-1 . TRBD2 TGCGCCAGCAGCCAAGGCAGGGGACTAGTGGGCTACAATGAGCAGTTCTTC CASSQGRGLVGYNEQFF
14 TRBJ1-4 TRBV15 . . TGTGCCACCAGCAGAGGACTGCTTAATGAAAAACTGTTTTTT CATSRGLLNEKLFF
15 TRBJ2-2 TRBV11-2 . TRBD2 TGTGCCAGCAGCTTCGGGACTAGGGGGACCGGGGAGCTGTTTTTT CASSFGTRGTGELFF
15 TRBJ2-1 TRBV19 . TRBD2 TGTGCCAGTAGTATGAAGACTAGCGGGAGCAATGAGCAGTTCTTC CASSMKTSGSNEQFF
15 TRBJ1-5 TRBV6-5 . TRBD1 TGTGCCAGCAGCAGAGGACAGGGAGCTGCTCAGCCCCAGCATTTT CASSRGQGAAQPQHF
17 TRBJ2-1 TRBV7-2 few TRBD2 TGTGCCAGCAGCCTCAGTCCCCTAGCGGGAGGGTACAATGAGCAGTTCTTC CASSLSPLAGGYNEQFF
15 TRBJ2-7 TRBV30 . TRBD1 TGTGCCTGGAGTGACAACCACAGGGGCACCTACGAGCAGTACTTC CAWSDNHRGTYEQYF
17 TRBJ2-2 TRBV7-9 . . TGTGCCAGCAGCTTATACAGGGTTTCGGCGAACACCGGGGAGCTGTTTTTT CASSLYRVSANTGELFF
11 TRBJ2-5 TRBV25-1 . . TGTGCCAGCAGTGATTTGGAGACCCAGTACTTC CASSDLETQYF
14 TRBJ2-6 TRBV6-4 . . TGTGCCAGCAGTGAAGGGGTGGGGGCCAACGTCCTGACTTTC CASSEGVGANVLTF